Presented here are 17 T cell receptor beta chains from one specimen sequenced in a study of blood T cell repertoires in COVID-19. Profiling relied on immunoSEQ multiplex PCR, and the TCRdb table lists in-frame clones only, not all of them. The sample carries about 310,000 clones, 80% to 90% recorded once. The sample taken for sequencing was peripheral blood. Receptors originate from a man aged 50 to 60 with active or convalescent COVID-19.

V gene TRBV11-2 combines with J gene TRBJ1-2; the D gene is possibly TRBD1 (6 bases). CDR1 and CDR2 from the germline V gene are SGHAT and FQNNGV. The CDR3 totals 14 residues. Deletions cut 5 bases from V and 6 bases from J, with 16 bases between. The CDR3 sequence: CASSPGQGSDGYTF. In DNA form, the CDR3 reads TGTGCCAGCAGCCCGGGACAAGGTTCGGATGGCTACACCTTC.

The chain joins TRBV12-5 to TRBJ1-1; D gene ambiguous. CDR3 size: 11 residues. From germline, CDR1 is LGHNT and CDR2 FRNRAP. V dropped 4 bases and J dropped 7 bases, with 7 bases sitting between them. Here the CDR3 reads CASGSRYEAFF. In DNA form, the CDR3 reads TGTGCTAGTGGTTCCCGTTATGAAGCTTTCTTT.

The CDR3 reads CAWSGQGAEGEQFF. CDR3 DNA: TGTGCCTGGAGCGGTCAGGGGGCGGAAGGGGAGCAGTTCTTC. This chain links TRBV30 with TRBJ2-1, with 8 positions matching TRBD1. CDR1 GTSNPN and CDR2 SVGIG come from the germline V gene (reference sequence). The V segment lost 3 bases and the J segment 10 bases; nucleotides outside the gene matches: 11. The CDR3 is 14 residues long.

This clone was recorded once. V is TRBV2 and J is TRBJ2-1, with D possibly TRBD1 on 5 matching bases. Germline CDR1 is SNHLY and CDR2 is FYNNEI. V was pared by 7 bases and J by 8 bases, with 15 bases between. CDR3 length: 13 amino acids. The CDR3 region is CASIIPLGDEQFF. The CDR3 DNA is TGTGCCAGCATCATCCCCCTAGGGGATGAGCAGTTCTTC.

J is TRBJ2-5 and V is TRBV5-6, with 14 bases fitting TRBD2. The trim removed 5 bases at V and 1 base at J, leaving 4 bases unmatched. CDR1 and CDR2 from the germline V gene are SGHDT and YYEEEE. The CDR3 spans 16 residues. In DNA form, the CDR3 reads TGTGCCAGCAGTCATGGACTAGCGGGGGGCCAAGAGACCCAGTACTTC. The encoded protein is CASSHGLAGGQETQYF.

The chain uses TRBV11-2 and TRBJ2-5; D perhaps matches TRBD2 (7 bases). CDR1 and CDR2 from the germline V gene are SGHAT and FQNNGV. This CDR3 has 14 amino acids. With 5 bases removed from V and 1 base from J, the gap between germline ends came to 11 bases. CDR3 protein: CASSLGGRQETQYF. In nucleotides, the CDR3 is TGTGCCAGCAGCCTCGGGGGGCGCCAAGAGACCCAGTACTTC.

V gene TRBV2 combines with J gene TRBJ2-1; 7 nucleotides align to TRBD2. The CDR3 has 13 residues. Germline assignment: CDR1 SNHLY and CDR2 FYNNEI. Trimming cost V 7 bases and J 9 bases; bases outside gene matches: 9. The CDR3 DNA reads as TGTGCCAGCATGGGGGGGGAGATCAGTGAGCAGTTCTTC. It encodes CASMGGEISEQFF.

The J gene is TRBJ1-2, the V gene TRBV5-1, with D unresolved. V was pared by 0 bases and J by 5 bases, with 17 bases between. The CDR3 has 16 residues. Germline V gene data show CDR1 as SGHRS and CDR2 as YFSETQ. As DNA, the CDR3 is TGCGCCAGCAGCTTGGCCGGAGAGGGTACTTTTTATGGCTACACCTTC. Translation: CASSLAGEGTFYGYTF.

The chain combines TRBV27 with TRBJ2-2, with TRBD1 matching over 9 bases. The CDR3 is 16 residues long. The germline V gene encodes CDR1 MNHEY and CDR2 SMNVEV (reference sequence). J gave up 4 bases and V 5 bases, and 8 bases lay outside the gene matches. CDR3 bases: TGTGCCAGCAGTCCGTGGGGACAGGGCTCCACCGGGGAGCTGTTTTTT. Translation: CASSPWGQGSTGELFF.

V usage is TRBV27 and J usage is TRBJ2-7; 10 bases align to TRBD1. Germline V lookup: CDR1 MNHEY, CDR2 SMNVEV (reference sequence). V shed 7 bases, J shed 8 bases, and the junction held 8 bases outside the gene matches. CDR3 length: 13 residues. The CDR3 sequence: CASTRDRGGKQYF. The DNA of the CDR3 is TGTGCCAGCACCAGGGACAGGGGAGGTAAGCAGTACTTC.

The chain's CDR3 is CASRTSGIFWLFF. CDR3 sequence (DNA): TGCGCCAGTAGGACTAGCGGGATCTTTTGGCTGTTTTTT. The chain employs TRBV10-2 and TRBJ2-2, with 12 bases matching TRBD2. Germline V lookup: CDR1 WSHSY, CDR2 SAAADI. The CDR3 length is 13 residues. V lost 9 bases, J lost 13 bases, and 9 bases stayed unmatched.

V and J are TRBV7-9 and TRBJ2-7; possible D gene TRBD2, 7 bases. V lost 5 bases to trimming and J lost 3 bases, with 23 bases between them. This CDR3 spans 17 amino acids. Per germline, CDR1 SEHNR and CDR2 FQNEAQ (reference sequence). CDR3 in amino acids: CASSADVDGGLVYEQYF. The DNA for the CDR3 is TGTGCCAGCAGCGCCGATGTGGACGGGGGGCTGGTCTACGAGCAGTACTTC. Based on the CDR3 plus reference TRBV7-9 and TRBJ2-7, the full variable domain is DTGVSQNPRHKITKRGQNVTFRCDPISEHNRLYWYRQTLGQGPEFLTYFQNEAQLEKSRLLSDRFSAERPKGSFSTLEIQRTEQGDSAMYLCASSADVDGGLVYEQYFGPGTRLTVT.

The chain is built from TRBV21-1 and TRBJ2-1; TRBD1, the table's D call, was not compared with the DNA. TRBV21-1 is marked as a pseudogene. The CDR3 has 17 amino acids. CDR3 in DNA: TGTGCCAGCAGCCCCTCCGACGGGACAGGGAGCTACAATGAGCAGTTCTTC. Its translation: CASSPSDGTGSYNEQFF.

DNA for the CDR3: TGTGCCAGCAGATCCCAGGGGGGCTCCTACGAGCAGTACTTC. This sequence encodes CASRSQGGSYEQYF. The rearrangement uses TRBV6-5 and TRBJ2-7, with a possible D match to TRBD1 (7 bases). Germline lookup yields CDR1 MNHEY and CDR2 SVGAGI. Trimming removed 6 bases at V and 0 bases at J, with 12 bases between. The CDR3 covers 14 residues.

The rearrangement uses TRBV9 and TRBJ2-5; D perhaps matches TRBD1 (6 bases). The V and J ends lost 0 bases and 2 bases respectively, with 17 bases between them. The CDR3 is 17 residues long. Germline V lookup: CDR1 SGDLS, CDR2 YYNGEE. This CDR3 is CASSVGASPRGQETQYF. CDR3 coding DNA: TGTGCCAGCAGCGTAGGAGCAAGCCCCAGGGGTCAAGAGACCCAGTACTTC. The whole variable domain, remainder taken from reference TRBV9 and TRBJ2-5, is DSGVTQTPKHLITATGQRVTLRCSPRSGDLSVYWYQQSLDQGLQFLIQYYNGEERAKGNILERFSAQQFPDLHSELNLSSLELGDSALYFCASSVGASPRGQETQYFGPGTRLLVL.

V usage is TRBV5-4 and J usage is TRBJ2-3; TRBD1 matches at 7 bases. Germline V gene data show CDR1 as SGHNT and CDR2 as YYREEE (reference sequence). The J segment lost 5 bases and the V segment lost 4 bases, leaving 4 bases of the junction unmatched. The CDR3 sequence is 13 residues long. In DNA, the CDR3 is TGTGCCAGCAGCCCGACAGGGTTAGATACGCAGTATTTT. It translates to CASSPTGLDTQYF.

This clone was counted a few times. This sequence joins TRBV19 and TRBJ1-4; possibly TRBD1 for D (6 bases). The V end lost 2 bases, the J end lost 1 base, and 17 bases lay between the germline ends. The CDR3 has 18 amino acids. Per germline, CDR1 LNHDA and CDR2 SQIVND (reference sequence). CDR3 amino acids: CASSIIGPGVVTNEKLFF. CDR3 DNA sequence: TGTGCCAGTAGTATAATCGGGCCAGGGGTGGTAACTAATGAAAAACTGTTTTTT. The full variable domain, in which reference TRBV19 and TRBJ1-4 provide the parts outside the CDR3, is DGGITQSPKYLFRKEGQNVTLSCEQNLNHDAMYWYRQDPGQGLRLIYYSQIVNDFQKGDIAEGYSVSREKKESFPLTVTSAQKNPTAFYLCASSIIGPGVVTNEKLFFGSGTQLSVL.